This T cell receptor (beta chain) was identified during a study of monozygotic twins with inflammatory bowel disease. As regards this clonotype: The target antigen is unknown.

UMIs were attached via template switching, each with a 6-nucleotide sample barcode. TCRdb re-called the 5' RACE reads, yielding one record per CDR3 amino acid sequence without DNA. Its clone listing holds approximately 400,000 distinct CDR3 sequences. This CDR3 comprises 15 residues. Germline CDR1 reads SGHNT; CDR2 reads YYREEE (reference sequence). With no T cell sorting beforehand, total RNA was isolated from whole blood. Study-wide findings and caveats: No separation of different T cell subtypes was possible.

This sequence was found in a human donor with ulcerative colitis or Crohn's disease, or a healthy co-twin of an affected twin (not recorded which). Material for sequencing was blood. This chain joins TRBV5-4 and TRBJ2-4; TCRdb designates TRBD1, a call that cannot be tested without DNA. The chain's CDR3 is CASSLASGTGNIQYF.